These T cell receptor beta chains were read from a single sample in a study of T cells in Graves' hyperthyroidism and ophthalmopathy. TCRdb reanalysed the multiplex PCR reads using MiXCR and keeps one entry per CDR3 protein. In the table there are hundreds of thousands of distinct CDR3 sequences, 15% to 20% of which are singletons. The sample comprised blood. These receptors all stem from a woman in her 30s with Graves' hyperthyroidism. The CDR3 runs from the conserved cysteine through the conserved F or W. D genes are given only for firm matches. Clone size is not always given. Where it is, it says once, few, many or a class for expanded clones.

TRBD2	many	TRBV3-1	TRBJ2-5	CASSRGLAGDPETQYF	TGTGCCAGCAGCCGAGGACTAGCGGGAGACCCCGAGACCCAGTACTTC
-	-	TRBV20-1	TRBJ1-2	CSATIAGVGGYTF	TGCAGTGCTACCATCGCAGGGGTGGGGGGCTACACCTTC
-	-	TRBV19	TRBJ2-3	CASSIVRGTDTQYF	TGTGCCAGTAGTATCGTCAGGGGAACAGATACGCAGTATTTT
TRBD1	-	TRBV27	TRBJ1-5	CASSNTGDNQPQHF	TGTGCCAGCAGTAACACAGGGGATAATCAGCCCCAGCATTTT
-	-	TRBV5-8	TRBJ2-3	CASTRPSSTDTQYF	TGTGCCAGCACCCGACCGAGTAGCACAGATACGCAGTATTTT
TRBD1	many	TRBV7-2	TRBJ2-1	CASSLVSGQGTYNEQFF	TGTGCCAGCAGCTTAGTCTCCGGACAGGGCACCTACAATGAGCAGTTCTTC
TRBD1	-	TRBV3-1	TRBJ1-4	CASSQDTTGGGEKLFF	TGTGCCAGCAGCCAAGATACGACAGGGGGCGGTGAAAAACTGTTTTTT
-	few	TRBV20-1	TRBJ1-1	CSAPVTAHTEAFF	TGCAGTGCGCCAGTGACAGCCCACACTGAAGCTTTCTTT
TRBD2	many	TRBV5-8	TRBJ2-1	CASSLAGLTYNEQFF	TGTGCCAGCAGCTTGGCGGGACTAACCTACAATGAGCAGTTCTTC
-	few	TRBV5-1	TRBJ2-5	CASSLVSGREETQYF	TGCGCCAGCAGCTTGGTGTCCGGAAGGGAAGAGACCCAGTACTTC
TRBD1	many	TRBV6-1	TRBJ1-1	CASISDRAGLEAFF	TGTGCCAGCATTTCGGACAGGGCAGGGCTTGAAGCTTTCTTT
TRBD1	many	TRBV6-6	TRBJ2-7	CASSYSTPGQEYEQYF	TGTGCCAGCAGTTACTCGACTCCGGGACAGGAGTATGAGCAGTACTTC
-	many	TRBV3-1	TRBJ2-5	CASSQVDQETQYF	TGTGCCAGCAGCCAAGTAGATCAAGAGACCCAGTACTTC
-	few	TRBV6-1	TRBJ2-1	CASSEGRHEQFF	TGTGCCAGCAGTGAGGGGCGGCATGAGCAGTTCTTC
-	many	TRBV28	TRBJ1-1	CASSFAYTEAFF	TGTGCCAGCAGTTTCGCCTACACTGAAGCTTTCTTT
TRBD2	-	TRBV6-2/TRBV6-3	TRBJ2-4	CASSYSSGSLSAKNIPYF	TGTGCCAGCAGTTACTCCAGCGGGAGCTTGAGTGCCAAAAACATTCCGTACTTC
TRBD2	many	TRBV12-3/TRBV12-4	TRBJ2-5	CASSSPGRRQETQYF	TGTGCCAGCAGTTCCCCCGGGAGGCGCCAAGAGACCCAGTACTTC
-	-	TRBV9	TRBJ2-2	CASSVARQGANTGELFF	TGTGCCAGCAGCGTAGCTCGCCAGGGCGCGAACACCGGGGAGCTGTTTTTT
-	many	TRBV28	TRBJ2-7	CASSLNKNEQYF	TGTGCCAGCAGTTTGAATAAAAACGAGCAGTACTTC
-	few	TRBV28	TRBJ1-5	CASSSLPEQGPNQPQHF	TGTGCCAGCAGTTCCCTACCCGAACAGGGACCCAATCAGCCCCAGCATTTT
TRBD1	many	TRBV5-1	TRBJ1-1	CASSKGQESFEAFF	TGCGCCAGCAGCAAAGGACAGGAGTCTTTTGAAGCTTTCTTT
-	-	TRBV2	TRBJ1-4	CASRWGWNEKLFF	TGTGCCAGCAGATGGGGGTGGAATGAAAAACTGTTTTTT
TRBD2	few	TRBV30	TRBJ2-4	CAWSVRQGLAGPRYIQYF	TGTGCCTGGAGTGTACGCCAGGGCCTAGCGGGACCCAGGTACATTCAGTACTTC
-	few	TRBV11-2	TRBJ1-3	CASSQKAALTGPSGNTIYF	TGTGCCAGCAGCCAAAAAGCCGCCCTGACAGGCCCCTCTGGAAACACCATATATTTT
TRBD1	few	TRBV14	TRBJ2-1	CASSQGTGYNEQFF	TGTGCCAGCAGCCAAGGGACAGGGTACAATGAGCAGTTCTTC
TRBD2	many	TRBV11-2	TRBJ2-2	CASNPREAGGPIGELFF	TGTGCCAGCAACCCTAGGGAAGCGGGAGGGCCGATCGGGGAGCTGTTTTTT
-	many	TRBV28	TRBJ2-3	CASVPLGNTDTQYF	TGTGCCAGCGTACCACTTGGCAACACAGATACGCAGTATTTT
TRBD2	-	TRBV4-3	TRBJ2-7	CASSQDLGLAASYEQYF	TGCGCCAGCAGCCAAGACTTGGGACTAGCGGCCTCCTACGAGCAGTACTTC
-	-	TRBV18	TRBJ1-1	CASSPRPDLNTEAFF	TGTGCCAGCTCACCACGTCCAGATTTGAACACTGAAGCTTTCTTT
TRBD1	-	TRBV15	TRBJ1-2	CATSRDRAGGGYTF	TGTGCCACCAGCAGAGATAGGGCAGGGGGTGGCTACACCTTC
-	-	TRBV5-4	TRBJ1-3	CASSFGGMVSGNTIYF	TGTGCCAGCAGCTTTGGGGGGATGGTCTCTGGAAACACCATATATTTT